Below, 24 T cell receptor beta chains from the same sample are listed, as sequenced in a study of OX40 agonist ivuxolimab in advanced cancers. The table came from immunoSEQ multiplex PCR; TCRdb's copy has only in-frame clones and leaves some out. The repertoire holds some 59,000 clones, with roughly 88% as singletons. The sample consisted of CD4+ or CD8+ T cells sorted from blood, taken in a trial of the OX40 agonist ivuxolimab. Every receptor here comes from an adult with an advanced solid tumor such as melanoma, head and neck, liver or kidney cancer.

The chain links TRBV19 to TRBJ1-6; D might be TRBD1 (5 bases). Germline V gene lookup returns CDR1 LNHDA and CDR2 SQIVND (reference sequence). The CDR3 has 15 residues. Trimming stripped 3 bases from V and 10 bases from J, with 16 bases between. CDR3 nucleotides: TGTGCCAGTAGTATGGAGGGGCGCGGTGGGTCACCCCTCCACTTT. Translated: CASSMEGRGGSPLHF.

This clone was picked up a small number of times. The chain combines TRBV5-1 with TRBJ2-7; D is uncertain. This CDR3 is built from 14 residues. CDR1 and CDR2 (germline): SGHRS, YFSETQ. The V end was cut by 0 bases, the J end by 10 bases, with 17 bases between. In nucleotides, the CDR3 is TGCGCCAGCAGCTTGGAGGTACCGTACAGCAACCAGTACTTC. It yields the protein CASSLEVPYSNQYF.

V and J are TRBV15 and TRBJ1-5, with a weak D call TRBD1 (6 bases). The V and J ends lost 5 bases and 5 bases respectively, with 19 bases between them. From germline, CDR1 is LNHNV and CDR2 YYDKDF (reference sequence). There are 16 residues in the CDR3. The CDR3 spells CATSRSGADTHQPQHF. The CDR3 DNA follows: TGTGCCACCAGCCGGTCGGGGGCTGATACACATCAGCCCCAGCATTTT.

The V gene is TRBV27, the J gene TRBJ1-5; 8 bases agree with TRBD1. The CDR3 runs to 15 residues. CDR1 MNHEY and CDR2 SMNVEV come from the germline V gene (reference sequence). The V and J ends lost 7 bases and 1 base, in that order; junction bases with no gene match: 6. The chain's CDR3 is CASNPGQGSNQPQHF. The CDR3 nucleotides are TGTGCCAGCAACCCCGGACAGGGAAGCAATCAGCCCCAGCATTTT.

V gene TRBV18 combines with J gene TRBJ2-7; 9 nucleotides line up with TRBD1. V trimming: 8 bases; J trimming: 0 bases; junction bases outside the gene matches: 11. The CDR3 runs 16 residues. Germline V gene data show CDR1 as KGHSH and CDR2 as LQKENI. DNA of the CDR3: TGTGCCAGCCAAGTCATACCGGGACAGGGCTCCTACGAGCAGTACTTC. Translated, it gives CASQVIPGQGSYEQYF.

This chain joins TRBV5-1 and TRBJ2-4; D possibly corresponds to TRBD2 (5 bases). The CDR3 runs 15 residues. CDR1 and CDR2 from the germline V gene are SGHRS and YFSETQ. With 0 bases removed from V and 3 bases from J, the gap between germline ends came to 10 bases. CDR3 loop: CASSLDGRDKNIQYF. In DNA, the CDR3 is TGCGCCAGCAGCTTGGATGGGAGAGACAAAAACATTCAGTACTTC.

The V and J genes are TRBV9 and TRBJ1-1; the D gene is possibly TRBD1 (5 bases). Germline values: CDR1 SGDLS, CDR2 YYNGEE. The CDR3 spans 14 residues. Between the trimmed V and J ends, which lost 0 bases and 1 base, there was a span of 7 bases. The CDR3, as DNA: TGTGCCAGCAGCGTAGACGGGACGAACACTGAAGCTTTCTTT. It encodes CASSVDGTNTEAFF.

The genes are TRBV6-5 and TRBJ2-7, with D perhaps assigned TRBD1 or TRBD2 (6 bases each). This CDR3 contains 15 residues. Germline CDR1 reads MNHEY; CDR2 reads SVGAGI. V was clipped by 3 bases and J by 4 bases, with 16 bases between them. The CDR3 protein is CASSYSGAQGYEQYF. Here the CDR3 DNA reads TGTGCCAGCAGTTATTCGGGGGCGCAGGGTTACGAGCAGTACTTC.

This chain uses TRBV7-2 with TRBJ2-7; TRBD2 matches 9 bases. The CDR3 is 16 amino acids. Germline V gene data show CDR1 as SGHTA and CDR2 as FQGNSA. The ends lost 4 bases at V and 1 base at J; junction bases unmatched: 8. The CDR3 nucleotides are TGTGCCAGCAGCTCCCTAGCGGGGAGGGGTTCCTACGAGCAGTACTTC. Its translation: CASSSLAGRGSYEQYF.

The chain is built from TRBV6-5 and TRBJ1-3; D is undetermined. This CDR3 spans 13 amino acids. Looked up from germline, CDR1 is MNHEY and CDR2 is SVGAGI. Deletions cut 6 bases from V and 1 base from J, with 7 bases between. CDR3 loop: CASSPPSGNTIYF. The CDR3 DNA reads as TGTGCCAGCAGCCCCCCGTCTGGAAACACCATATATTTT.

V gene TRBV5-4 combines with J gene TRBJ2-5; D may be TRBD1 (6 bases). The CDR3 contains 15 residues. Trimming removed 4 bases at V and 5 bases at J, with 18 bases between. The germline gives CDR1 SGHNT, CDR2 YYREEE (reference sequence). The CDR3 loop is CASSPRGGLGETQYF. The DNA of the CDR3 is TGTGCCAGCAGCCCAAGAGGGGGTTTAGGGGAGACCCAGTACTTC.

This clone was observed a few times. V is TRBV7-9 and J is TRBJ2-2, with unresolved D. Germline CDR1 is SEHNR and CDR2 is FQNEAQ (reference sequence). The CDR3 contains 12 residues. V was cut by 3 bases and J by 2 bases, with 1 base left in between. CDR3 region: CASSFNTGELFF. The CDR3 DNA is TGTGCCAGCAGCTTTAACACCGGGGAGCTGTTTTTT.

This chain uses TRBV10-2 with TRBJ2-2; 11 bases agree with TRBD2. J was trimmed by 9 bases and V by 7 bases; bases with no gene match: 25. Germline V gene data show CDR1 as WSHSY and CDR2 as SAAADI. The CDR3 contains 20 residues. The CDR3 reads CASIRPSSGSGGAELRELFF. The CDR3, as DNA: TGCGCCAGCATAAGGCCGAGTAGTGGTAGCGGGGGGGCCGAACTGAGGGAGCTGTTTTTT.

The sample holds one count of this clone. The CDR3 coding sequence is TGTGCCAGCAGTGAAGGGGGTTACGATGAAAAACTGTTTTTT. Translated: CASSEGGYDEKLFF. The chain combines TRBV6-1 with TRBJ1-4; D call uncertain. Germline V gene sequence: CDR1 MNHNS, CDR2 SASEGT. The V gene lost 1 base and the J gene lost 6 bases, with 9 bases spanning the gap. There are 14 residues in the CDR3.

The chain recombines TRBV5-1 with TRBJ1-1; D perhaps matches TRBD1 (6 bases). This CDR3 contains 15 residues. Germline lookup yields CDR1 SGHRS and CDR2 YFSETQ. The V and J ends lost 0 bases and 5 bases respectively, with 14 bases between them. CDR3 sequence reads: CASSLGQGTITEAFF. The CDR3, as DNA: TGCGCCAGCAGCTTGGGTCAGGGGACGATAACTGAAGCTTTCTTT. Using reference TRBV5-1 and TRBJ1-1 for the parts outside the CDR3, the full variable domain is KAGVTQTPRYLIKTRGQQVTLSCSPISGHRSVSWYQQTPGQGLQFLFEYFSETQRNKGNFPGRFSGRQFSNSRSEMNVSTLELGDSALYLCASSLGQGTITEAFFGQGTRLTVV.

This rearrangement joins TRBV7-8 to TRBJ1-4; D remains ambiguous. Germline V gene lookup returns CDR1 SGHVS and CDR2 FQNEAQ. The V gene lost 1 base and the J gene lost 8 bases, with 14 bases spanning the gap. The CDR3 runs to 15 residues. CDR3: CASSLVFQGGEKLFF. The CDR3 DNA reads as TGTGCCAGCAGCTTAGTATTCCAAGGAGGAGAAAAACTGTTTTTT.

This clone was seen a single time. V is TRBV10-3 and J is TRBJ2-2; 10 bases agree with TRBD1. After removal of 6 bases from V and 6 bases from J, the junction contained 7 bases not matched to a gene. The germline CDR1 and CDR2 sequences are ENHRY and SYGVKD. The CDR3 is 15 residues long. The CDR3 here is CAIRGPGQGPGELFF. As DNA, the CDR3 is TGTGCCATCAGGGGGCCGGGACAGGGGCCCGGGGAGCTGTTTTTT.

The chain carries TRBV5-4 and TRBJ2-1; no reliable D call. Deletions cut 4 bases from V and 5 bases from J, with 7 bases between. The CDR3 sequence is 12 residues long. The germline CDR1 and CDR2 sequences are SGHNT and YYREEE (reference sequence). CDR3 region: CASSPSNNEQFF. DNA for the CDR3: TGTGCCAGCAGCCCAAGCAACAATGAGCAGTTCTTC.

This clone was counted a few times. The chain carries TRBV28 and TRBJ2-4; no clear D. The CDR3 totals 12 residues. V gave up 3 bases and J gave up 5 bases, with 5 bases separating them. Germline loops: CDR1 MDHEN, CDR2 SYDVKM. The CDR3 nucleotides read TGTGCCAGCAGTTTGGGTGAAAACATTCAGTACTTC. This translates into CASSLGENIQYF.

The chain has TRBV11-3 and TRBJ2-1; TRBD2 matches 9 bases. The CDR3 is made up of 16 amino acids. The ends lost 5 bases at V and 3 bases at J; junction bases unmatched: 8. CDR1 is SGHNT and CDR2 is YENEEA in the germline V gene. CDR3 nucleotides: TGTGCCAGCAGCAAAAGCGCGGGGGGGTACTACAATGAGCAGTTCTTC. The encoded protein is CASSKSAGGYYNEQFF.

The chain joins TRBV5-4 to TRBJ1-2; 7 bases map to TRBD1. V lost 4 bases, J lost 6 bases, and 6 bases stayed unmatched. The CDR3 totals 13 residues. Germline CDR1 reads SGHNT; CDR2 reads YYREEE (reference sequence). CDR3 coding DNA: TGTGCCAGCAGCGCCACAGGGGTGGATGGCTACACCTTC. It codes for CASSATGVDGYTF.

In this sample, this clone turned up a few times. This sequence joins TRBV11-3 and TRBJ2-1, with a tentative D call TRBD2 (6 bases). In germline, CDR1 is SGHNT, CDR2 YENEEA. Trimming cost V 5 bases and J 8 bases, with 13 bases left between them. CDR3 length: 13 residues. The CDR3, as DNA: TGTGCCAGCAGCCCCCCCTGGGAGGATGAGCAGTTCTTC. Its translation: CASSPPWEDEQFF. Filled out from reference TRBV11-3 and TRBJ2-1, the complete variable domain reads EAGVVQSPRYKIIEKKQPVAFWCNPISGHNTLYWYLQNLGQGPELLIRYENEEAVDDSQLPKDRFSAERLKGVDSTLKIQPAELGDSAVYLCASSPPWEDEQFFGPGTRLTVL.

The chain is built from TRBV6-1 and TRBJ2-7; possible D gene TRBD2, 6 bases. Germline-derived CDR1 and CDR2 are MNHNS and SASEGT. This CDR3 has 14 residues. V was shortened by 11 bases and J by 2 bases, with 19 bases between the two germline ends. The CDR3 DNA follows: TGTGCCGGGGGGTTAGGGGCAGGCCCCTACGAGCAGTACTTC. Translating gives CAGGLGAGPYEQYF.

This clone has just one count. For the CDR3, the DNA is TGTGCCAGCAGCTTAGAACCGGGACGTTACTACAATGAGCAGTTCTTC. Translated: CASSLEPGRYYNEQFF. J is TRBJ2-1 and V is TRBV11-3, with D perhaps matching TRBD1 or TRBD2 (5 bases each). V lost 0 bases and J lost 3, with 12 bases in between. The CDR3 sequence is 16 residues long. From germline, CDR1 is SGHNT and CDR2 YENEEA.